This TCR beta chain originates from a study of OX40 agonist ivuxolimab in advanced cancers. The overall study: While on treatment, patients had intravenous ivuxolimab at 0.01 to 10 mg/kg every 2 weeks.

In the case of this clone: Antigen specificity is unknown.

Produced via immunoSEQ multiplex PCR; TCRdb's table is partial and in-frame only. Among roughly 41,000 clones, about 85% were seen once, and the ten largest hold 2% to 3%. Patients with a history of autoimmune disease or on systemic immunosuppression were excluded. Germline V gives CDR1 DFQATT, CDR2 SNEGSKA (reference sequence). The CDR3 is made up of 11 amino acids. Trimming stripped 6 bases from V and 8 bases from J, with 13 bases between. Regarding the study as a whole: With doses of 0.1-3.0 mg/kg, partial responders showed among the lowest clonal expansion.

This chain uses TRBV20-1 with TRBJ1-2, with unresolved D. The sequencing used CD4+ or CD8+ T cells sorted from blood, collected in a trial of the OX40 agonist ivuxolimab. This clonotype was obtained from an adult with an advanced solid tumor such as melanoma, head and neck, liver or kidney cancer. The CDR3 region has the DNA TGCAGTGCCATACGATCGGGAGGCTACACCTTC. It codes for CSAIRSGGYTF.